Shown below are 4 T cell receptor beta chains from a single sample sequenced in a study of T cells after yellow fever vaccination. From the 5' RACE reads, TCRdb called clonotypes with MiXCR, one entry per CDR3 protein. This sample yields around 56,000 distinct CDR3 sequences, of which about 5.2% are seen a single time; roughly 31% belongs to the top ten. The sample consisted of PBMCs, either bulk or a sorted T-cell subset (CD4+, CD8+, memory, or dextramer-sorted; not recorded which), taken on the day of the yellow fever booster vaccination. These receptors were obtained from a man younger than 30 who received the YFV17D yellow fever vaccine.

This clonotype counts as medium-sized. V is TRBV29-1 and J is TRBJ1-2; 9 bases are a match to TRBD1. Losses at the gene ends were 5 bases for V and 5 bases for J; bases not matched to a gene: 9. The CDR3 totals 14 residues. The V gene's germline CDR1 is SQVTM and CDR2 ANQGSEA. The CDR3 bases are TGCAGCGTTTACCCTCTAGGACAGGGGTATGGCTACACCTTC. This sequence encodes CSVYPLGQGYGYTF.

The J gene is TRBJ2-7, the V gene TRBV5-5, with D possibly TRBD2 on 5 matching bases. The CDR3 length is 15 residues. V was shortened by 0 bases and J by 1 base, with 11 bases between the two germline ends. The germline V gene encodes CDR1 SGHKS and CDR2 YYEKEE (reference sequence). In nucleotides, the CDR3 is TGTGCCAGCAGCTTGGGGATAGCGCGTTCCTACGAGCAGTACGTC. Translation gives CASSLGIARSYEQYV.

This clonotype has a count of ten or more. The rearrangement uses TRBV6-2 or TRBV6-3 and TRBJ2-2; D ambiguous. V was cut by 2 bases and J by 5 bases, with 15 bases left in between. Germline V CDR1 and CDR2: MNHEY, SVGEGT. The CDR3 is made up of 16 amino acids. In DNA, the CDR3 is TGTGCCAGCAGTTACCTCTCGATACTGGGGACCGGGGAGCTGTTTTTT. It yields the protein CASSYLSILGTGELFF.

This clonotype showed up just a few times. This sequence joins TRBV7-3 and TRBJ2-2, with D uncertain. Germline V gene lookup returns CDR1 SGHTA and CDR2 FQGTGA. The length of the CDR3 is 12 residues. With 1 base removed from V and 7 bases from J, the gap between germline ends came to 4 bases. The CDR3 DNA reads as TGTGCCAGCAGCTTAATCGGCGGGGAGCTGTTTTTT. Its translation is CASSLIGGELFF.